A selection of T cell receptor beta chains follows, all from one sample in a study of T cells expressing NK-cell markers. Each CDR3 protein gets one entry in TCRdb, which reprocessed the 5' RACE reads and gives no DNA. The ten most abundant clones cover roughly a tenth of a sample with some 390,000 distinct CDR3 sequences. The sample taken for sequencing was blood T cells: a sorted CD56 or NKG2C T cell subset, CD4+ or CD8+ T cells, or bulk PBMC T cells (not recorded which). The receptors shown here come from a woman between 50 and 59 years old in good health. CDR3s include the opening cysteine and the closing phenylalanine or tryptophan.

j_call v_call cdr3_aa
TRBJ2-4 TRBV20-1 CSGTGTSGSDIQYF
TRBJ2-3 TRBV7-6 CASSSRDLEHTQYF
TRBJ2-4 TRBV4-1 CASSQAARDRVPLAKNIQYF
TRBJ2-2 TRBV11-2 CASSLSGEGAGELFF
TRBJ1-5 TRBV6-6 CASNEPAGNLANQPQHF
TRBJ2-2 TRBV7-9 CASSEWGLAGEGTGELFF
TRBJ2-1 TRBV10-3 CAISQLAGGPDEQFF
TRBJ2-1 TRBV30 CAWSVGNRVNEQFF
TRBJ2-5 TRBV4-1 CASSQALEETQYF
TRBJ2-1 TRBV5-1 CASSPYEAGAIEQFF
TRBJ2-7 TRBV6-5 CASSAGQGFSEQYF
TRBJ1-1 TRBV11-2 CASTGGRQGGTEAFF
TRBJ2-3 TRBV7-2 CASKRRGDGVADTQYF
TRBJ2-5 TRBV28 CASSPRTPIGETQYF
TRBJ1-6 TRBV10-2 CASKGGQYNSPLHF
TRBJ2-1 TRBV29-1 CSVSGGDRLYNEQFF
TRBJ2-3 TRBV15 CATSAGGLGTDTQYF
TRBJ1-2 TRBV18 CASGLDYGYTF
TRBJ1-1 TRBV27 CASSLSRKNTEAFF
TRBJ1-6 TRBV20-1 CSARDRKQRDSPLHF
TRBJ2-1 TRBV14 CASSKEGANEQFF
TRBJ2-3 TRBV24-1 CATSDWGASGDTQYF
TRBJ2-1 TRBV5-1 CASSHGGTRTYNEQFF
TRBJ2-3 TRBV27 CASSSLTSGYTDTQYF
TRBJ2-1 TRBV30 CAWTPPPGTNYNEQFF
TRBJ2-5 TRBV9 CASSTASAIQETQYF